The present T cell receptor beta chain was sequenced within a study of blood T cells in healthy people across ages. Primed by a sample-barcoded 5' primer and a J-beta primer mix, a second PCR proceeded for roughly 6 to 12 cycles. Every cDNA molecule carried a tag from a template-switch adaptor bearing 12 random nucleotides. TCRdb analysed the 5' RACE reads with MiXCR anew, one entry per CDR3 protein. The profile shows about 780,000 distinct CDR3 sequences, more than 35% of them singletons. With V trimmed by 3 bases and J by 4 bases, 10 bases remained unmatched. Germline CDR1 SEHNR, CDR2 FQNEAQ (reference sequence). This CDR3 is 16 amino acids long. Every sample gave at least 5 micrograms of total RNA when it was extracted.

This chain links TRBV7-9 with TRBJ1-2; 8 bases are a match to TRBD1. Sequenced material: blood. The TCR was taken from an elderly man in good health. CDR3 bases: TGTGCCAGCAGCTTTACTGGACAGGGCGGGGTCTATGGCTACACCTTC. Protein: CASSFTGQGGVYGYTF.